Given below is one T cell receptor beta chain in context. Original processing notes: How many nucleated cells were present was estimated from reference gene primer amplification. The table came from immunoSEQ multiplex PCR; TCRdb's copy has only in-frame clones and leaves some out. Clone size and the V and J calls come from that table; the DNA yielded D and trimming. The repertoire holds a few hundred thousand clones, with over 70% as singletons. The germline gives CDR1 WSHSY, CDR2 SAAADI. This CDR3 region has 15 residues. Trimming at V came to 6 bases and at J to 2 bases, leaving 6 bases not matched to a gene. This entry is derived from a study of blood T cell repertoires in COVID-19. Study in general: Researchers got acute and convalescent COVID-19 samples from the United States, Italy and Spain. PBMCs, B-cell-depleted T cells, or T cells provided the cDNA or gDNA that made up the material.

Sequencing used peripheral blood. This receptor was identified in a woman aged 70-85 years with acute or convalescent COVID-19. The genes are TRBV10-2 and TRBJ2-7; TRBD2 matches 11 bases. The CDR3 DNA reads TGCGCCAGCAGCATGACTAGCGGGGCCGCCTACGAGCAGTACTTC. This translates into CASSMTSGAAYEQYF.